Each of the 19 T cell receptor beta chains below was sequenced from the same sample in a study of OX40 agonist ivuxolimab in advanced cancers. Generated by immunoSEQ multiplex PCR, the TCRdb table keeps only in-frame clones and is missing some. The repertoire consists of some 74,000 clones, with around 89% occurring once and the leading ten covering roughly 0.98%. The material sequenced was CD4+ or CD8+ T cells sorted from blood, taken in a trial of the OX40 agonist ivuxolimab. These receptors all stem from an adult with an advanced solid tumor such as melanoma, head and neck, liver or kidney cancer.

CDR3 protein: CASSPPGQLQGDEQFF. The CDR3, as DNA: TGTGCCAGCTCACCACCAGGACAGCTTCAGGGGGATGAGCAGTTCTTC. This sequence joins TRBV18 and TRBJ2-1; TRBD1 matches at 7 bases. Trimming took 0 bases from V and 8 from J; bases not matched to a gene: 10. Germline CDR1 KGHSH, CDR2 LQKENI. The CDR3 is 16 residues long. Variable domain in full (rest from reference TRBV18 and TRBJ2-1): NAGVMQNPRHLVRRRGQEARLRCSPMKGHSHVYWYRQLPEEGLKFMVYLQKENIIDESGMPKERFSAEFPKEGPSILRIQQVVRGDSAAYFCASSPPGQLQGDEQFFGPGTRLTVL.

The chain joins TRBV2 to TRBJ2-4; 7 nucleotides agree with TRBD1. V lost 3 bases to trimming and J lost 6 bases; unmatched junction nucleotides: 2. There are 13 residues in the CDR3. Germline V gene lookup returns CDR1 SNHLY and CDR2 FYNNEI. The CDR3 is CASSDRGSNIQYF. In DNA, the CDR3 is TGTGCCAGCAGTGACAGGGGGTCAAACATTCAGTACTTC.

The CDR3 DNA reads as TGTGCCAGCAGTGACGAGAGACAGGAGAACACCGGGGAGCTGTTTTTT. Translation: CASSDERQENTGELFF. This chain links TRBV6-4 with TRBJ2-2; D is possibly TRBD1 (6 bases). With 2 bases removed from V and 1 base from J, the gap between germline ends came to 11 bases. This CDR3 contains 16 residues. Germline CDR1 is MRHNA and CDR2 is SNTAGT.

The DNA of the CDR3 is TGCAGCGTACTGAGGGGTAAAATTGAAGCTTTCTTT. This encodes CSVLRGKIEAFF. This chain links TRBV29-1 with TRBJ1-1; the D gene is possibly TRBD1 (5 bases). Germline lookup yields CDR1 SQVTM and CDR2 ANQGSEA. Trimming stripped 6 bases from V and 7 bases from J, with 15 bases between. The CDR3 has 12 amino acids.

The DNA for the CDR3 is TGTGCCAGCCTACCGGGGGTAGGGAACACTGAAGCTTTCTTT. This sequence encodes CASLPGVGNTEAFF. The chain links TRBV18 to TRBJ1-1, with a weak D call TRBD1 (5 bases). Trimming took off 8 bases at V and 1 base at J, with 14 bases between the two ends. The germline gives CDR1 KGHSH, CDR2 LQKENI. This CDR3 region has 14 residues.

The CDR3 is CASSPRRQETQYF. DNA of the CDR3: TGTGCCAGCTCACCACGGCGACAAGAGACCCAGTACTTC. This chain joins TRBV18 and TRBJ2-5, with D unresolved. Per the germline V gene, CDR1 is KGHSH and CDR2 is LQKENI. V lost 1 base and J lost 2, with 5 bases in between. The CDR3 has 13 residues.

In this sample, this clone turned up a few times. The CDR3 sequence: CASSLRGTDTQYF. As DNA, the CDR3 is TGTGCCAGCAGCTTGCGGGGCACAGATACGCAGTATTTT. The chain joins TRBV11-2 to TRBJ2-3; a possible D gene is TRBD2 (5 bases). CDR1 SGHAT and CDR2 FQNNGV come from the germline V gene. V lost 3 bases and J 1 base, leaving 5 bases between the germline ends. The CDR3 spans 13 residues.

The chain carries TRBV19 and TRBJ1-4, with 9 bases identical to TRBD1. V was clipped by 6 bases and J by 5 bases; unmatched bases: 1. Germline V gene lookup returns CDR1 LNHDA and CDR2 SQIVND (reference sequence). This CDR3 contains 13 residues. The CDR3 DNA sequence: TGTGCCAGTAGGGACAGGGGCAATGAAAAACTGTTTTTT. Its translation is CASRDRGNEKLFF.

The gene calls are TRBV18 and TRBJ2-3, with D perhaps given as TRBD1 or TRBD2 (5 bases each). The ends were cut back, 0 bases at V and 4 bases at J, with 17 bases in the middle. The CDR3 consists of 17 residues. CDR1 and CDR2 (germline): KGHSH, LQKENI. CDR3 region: CASSPPVYGAGSDTQYF. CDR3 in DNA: TGTGCCAGCTCACCACCGGTGTACGGGGCAGGGTCAGATACGCAGTATTTT.

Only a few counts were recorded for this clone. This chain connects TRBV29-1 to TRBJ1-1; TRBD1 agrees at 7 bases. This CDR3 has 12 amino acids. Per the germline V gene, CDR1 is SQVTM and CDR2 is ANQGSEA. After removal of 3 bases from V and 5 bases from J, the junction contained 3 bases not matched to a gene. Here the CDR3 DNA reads TGCAGCGTTGATGACAGGGTTACTGAAGCTTTCTTT. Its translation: CSVDDRVTEAFF.

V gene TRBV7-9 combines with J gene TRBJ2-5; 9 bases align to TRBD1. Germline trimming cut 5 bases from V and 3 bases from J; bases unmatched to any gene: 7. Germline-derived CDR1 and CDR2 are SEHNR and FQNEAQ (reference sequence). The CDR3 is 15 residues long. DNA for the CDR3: TGTGCCAGCAGCCCTACAGGGGGCTTCAAAGAGACCCAGTACTTC. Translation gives CASSPTGGFKETQYF.

CDR3 sequence: CASSSRLAGGPELFF. The DNA of the CDR3 is TGTGCCAGCAGTTCGCGACTAGCGGGAGGGCCGGAGCTGTTTTTT. This rearrangement joins TRBV27 to TRBJ2-2; 14 bases fit TRBD2. Looked up from germline, CDR1 is MNHEY and CDR2 is SMNVEV (reference sequence). Trimming cost V 4 bases and J 10 bases; bases outside gene matches: 5. CDR3 length equals 15 residues.

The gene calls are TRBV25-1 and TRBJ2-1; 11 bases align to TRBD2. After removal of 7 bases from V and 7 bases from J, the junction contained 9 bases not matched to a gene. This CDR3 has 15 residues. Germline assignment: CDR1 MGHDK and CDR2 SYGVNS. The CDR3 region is CASTAPSGRRNEQFF. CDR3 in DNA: TGTGCCAGCACCGCCCCTAGCGGGAGGAGGAATGAGCAGTTCTTC.

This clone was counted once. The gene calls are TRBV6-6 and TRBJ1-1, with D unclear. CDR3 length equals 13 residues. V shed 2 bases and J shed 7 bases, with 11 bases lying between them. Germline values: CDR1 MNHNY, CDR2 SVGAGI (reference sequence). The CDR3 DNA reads TGTGCCAGCAGTTACGCCAGAACTCATGAAGCTTTCTTT. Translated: CASSYARTHEAFF.

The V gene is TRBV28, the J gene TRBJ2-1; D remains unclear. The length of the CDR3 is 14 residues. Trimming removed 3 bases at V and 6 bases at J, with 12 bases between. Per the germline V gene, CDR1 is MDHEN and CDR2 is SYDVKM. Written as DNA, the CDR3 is TGTGCCAGCAGTTTGGGCAGGAGCCGCAATGAGCAGTTCTTC. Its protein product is CASSLGRSRNEQFF.

The CDR3 spells CASTIRGARTGELFF. CDR3 sequence (DNA): TGTGCCAGTACTATCAGGGGCGCTAGGACCGGGGAGCTGTTTTTT. The chain employs TRBV19 and TRBJ2-2, with D possibly being TRBD1 (6 bases). V was shortened by 7 bases and J by 5 bases, with 17 bases between the two germline ends. Germline V gene data show CDR1 as LNHDA and CDR2 as SQIVND (reference sequence). The CDR3 runs 15 residues.

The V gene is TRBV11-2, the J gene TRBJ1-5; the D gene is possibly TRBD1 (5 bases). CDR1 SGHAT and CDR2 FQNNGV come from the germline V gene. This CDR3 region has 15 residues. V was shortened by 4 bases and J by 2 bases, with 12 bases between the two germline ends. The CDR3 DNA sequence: TGTGCCAGCAGCTCGGGGGGACCAGGCAATCAGCCCCAGCATTTT. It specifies CASSSGGPGNQPQHF.

In nucleotides, the CDR3 is TGCAGCGTTGAACGAAGCGGGAGTACCTACAATGAGCAGTTCTTC. As protein: CSVERSGSTYNEQFF. The rearrangement joins TRBV29-1 to TRBJ2-1, with 8 bases matching TRBD2. Germline assignment: CDR1 SQVTM and CDR2 ANQGSEA. J gave up 2 bases and V 2 bases, and 5 bases lay outside the gene matches. The CDR3 consists of 15 residues.

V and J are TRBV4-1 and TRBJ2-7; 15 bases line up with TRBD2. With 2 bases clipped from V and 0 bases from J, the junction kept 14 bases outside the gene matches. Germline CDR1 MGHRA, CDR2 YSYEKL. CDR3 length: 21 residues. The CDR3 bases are TGCGCCAGCAGCCAATTCCCAGGGACTAGCGGGAGGCGCCGTCCCTCCTACGAGCAGTACTTC. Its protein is CASSQFPGTSGRRRPSYEQYF.